What follows describes a single TCR beta chain. The data derive from a study of Ad26.COV2.S vaccination and SARS-CoV-2 variants. About the research overall: Intramuscularly, Ad26.COV2.S was given either once or twice, 56 days apart.

CDR1 and CDR2 (germline): LGHNT, FRNRAP. V lost 1 base and J lost 1; bases outside the gene matches: 7. The CDR3 totals 18 residues. Libraries were prepared by immunoSEQ multiplex PCR; TCRdb keeps only in-frame clonotypes and omits some of them. The sample has about 350,000 clones; roughly 89% are singletons. Treatment described: roughly 20 received Ad26.COV2.S at low or high dose, single or two shots; about five received placebo; per-sample allocation not given. Collection of samples fell on day 63 after the first vaccine or placebo injection. Sequencing used peripheral blood, obtained in a trial of Ad26.COV2.S vaccine versus placebo. This clonotype was sampled from a person aged 18-60 years who received the Ad26.COV2.S COVID-19 vaccine or a placebo. The chain employs TRBV12-5 and TRBJ2-6, with 7 bases lining up with TRBD1. CDR3 nucleotides: TGTGCTAGTGGTTTGGAAATGACAGGGACGTCTGGGGCCAACGTCCTGACTTTC. The encoded protein is CASGLEMTGTSGANVLTF.